One sample yielded the 3 T cell receptor beta chains listed below, sequenced in a study of blood T cell repertoires in COVID-19. The protocol was immunoSEQ multiplex PCR, while the TCRdb copy is restricted to in-frame clones and leaves out a portion. The data contain about 240,000 clones, about 90% of them singletons. Sequenced sample: peripheral blood. These receptor sequences come from a man in his 60s who had recovered from COVID-19.

J is TRBJ2-2 and V is TRBV11-2; D remains unclear. V lost 4 bases, J lost 4 bases, and 13 bases lay in between. The CDR3 runs 15 residues. Germline V gene data show CDR1 as SGHAT and CDR2 as FQNNGV. The CDR3 protein is CASSSPVWSTGELFF. The CDR3 DNA is TGTGCCAGCAGCTCCCCTGTTTGGAGCACCGGGGAGCTGTTTTTT.

The rearrangement joins TRBV12-3 or TRBV12-4 to TRBJ1-5; maybe TRBD1 (5 bases). This CDR3 comprises 13 residues. V gave up 7 bases and J gave up 9 bases, with 16 bases separating them. The CDR3 DNA follows: TGTGCCAGCAACAAGGACACCGTAACGCCCCAGCATTTT. This encodes CASNKDTVTPQHF.

This clone showed up just once. The chain links TRBV19 to TRBJ2-2; D perhaps matches TRBD1 (5 bases). Trimming pared 2 bases from V and 5 bases from J, leaving 12 bases between. The V gene's germline CDR1 is LNHDA and CDR2 SQIVND (reference sequence). The length of the CDR3 is 15 residues. The CDR3 region is CASSIRRSGTGELFF. The DNA for the CDR3 is TGTGCCAGTAGTATACGGCGGTCAGGGACCGGGGAGCTGTTTTTT.